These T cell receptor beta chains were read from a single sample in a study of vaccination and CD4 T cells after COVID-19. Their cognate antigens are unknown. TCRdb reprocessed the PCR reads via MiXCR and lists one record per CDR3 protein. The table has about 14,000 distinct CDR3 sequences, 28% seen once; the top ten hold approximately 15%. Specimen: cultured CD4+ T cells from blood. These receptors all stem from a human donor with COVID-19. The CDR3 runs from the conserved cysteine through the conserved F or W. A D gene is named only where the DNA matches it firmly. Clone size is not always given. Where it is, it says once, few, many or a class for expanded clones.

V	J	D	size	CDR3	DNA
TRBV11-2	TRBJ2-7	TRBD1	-	CASSFDRGSSYEQYF	TGTGCCAGCAGCTTTGACAGGGGCAGTTCCTACGAGCAGTACTTC
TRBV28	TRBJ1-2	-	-	CASSLWGGKDGYTF	TGTGCCAGCAGTTTATGGGGGGGGAAAGACGGCTACACCTTC
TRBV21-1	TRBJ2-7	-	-	CASSKRGGTRNSYEQYF	TGTGCCAGCAGCAAACGGGGGGGCACGCGGAACTCCTACGAGCAGTACTTC
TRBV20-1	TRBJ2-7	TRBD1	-	CSATEQGQFEQYF	TGCAGTGCTACTGAACAGGGGCAATTCGAGCAGTACTTC
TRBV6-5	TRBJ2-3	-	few	CASSYSRADTQYF	TGTGCCAGCAGTTACTCCCGGGCAGATACGCAGTATTTT
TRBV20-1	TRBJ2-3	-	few	CSAREIGQRSTDTQYF	TGCAGTGCTAGAGAAATTGGACAGCGGTCCACAGATACGCAGTATTTT
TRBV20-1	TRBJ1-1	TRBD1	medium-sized	CSARGTGGVREAFF	TGCAGTGCTAGGGGGACAGGGGGGGTAAGAGAAGCTTTCTTT
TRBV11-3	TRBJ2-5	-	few	CASSRSLETQYF	TGTGCCAGCAGCCGTAGCCTAGAGACCCAGTACTTC
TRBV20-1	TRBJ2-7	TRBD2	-	CSASRLAGESYEQYF	TGCAGTGCTAGTAGACTAGCGGGGGAATCCTACGAGCAGTACTTC
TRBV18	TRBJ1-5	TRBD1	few	CASSPRDRSNQPQHF	TGTGCCAGCTCACCGCGGGACAGAAGCAATCAGCCCCAGCATTTT
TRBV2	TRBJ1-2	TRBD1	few	CASSGTGAAYGYTF	TGTGCCAGCAGCGGGACAGGGGCTGCCTATGGCTACACCTTC
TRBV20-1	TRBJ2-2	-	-	CSARDLTKPDTGELFF	TGCAGTGCTAGAGATCTGACGAAGCCCGACACCGGGGAGCTGTTTTTT
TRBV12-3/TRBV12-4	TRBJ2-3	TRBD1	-	CASSPGQGGTDTQYF	TGTGCCAGCAGTCCCGGACAGGGAGGAACAGATACGCAGTATTTT
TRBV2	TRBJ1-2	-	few	CASRRGQPSSYGYTF	TGTGCCAGCAGGCGAGGACAGCCCTCCTCCTACGGCTACACCTTC
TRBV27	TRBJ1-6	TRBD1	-	CASSLSQGAYSYNSPLHF	TGTGCCAGCAGTTTATCGCAGGGGGCTTACTCCTATAATTCACCCCTCCACTTT
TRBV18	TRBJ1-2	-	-	CASLGDGPNYGYTF	TGTGCCAGTCTAGGAGACGGACCAAACTATGGCTACACCTTC
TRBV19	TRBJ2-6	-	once	CASNTGAYSGANVLTF	TGTGCCAGTAATACCGGAGCATACTCTGGGGCCAACGTCCTGACTTTC
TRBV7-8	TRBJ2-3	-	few	CASSPGWDFTDTQYF	TGTGCCAGCAGCCCAGGTTGGGACTTCACAGATACGCAGTATTTT
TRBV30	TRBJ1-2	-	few	CAWGRGMRGYTF	TGTGCCTGGGGTAGGGGAATGAGGGGCTACACCTTC
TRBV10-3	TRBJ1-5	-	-	CAISESGVGQSQHF	TGTGCCATCAGTGAGTCTGGGGTCGGGCAGTCCCAGCATTTT
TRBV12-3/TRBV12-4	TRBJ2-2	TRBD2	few	CASSLTPGGPGELFF	TGTGCCAGCAGTTTAACACCGGGGGGACCCGGGGAGCTGTTTTTT
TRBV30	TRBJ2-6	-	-	CAWSLGAHSGANVLTF	TGTGCCTGGAGTTTGGGGGCCCACTCTGGGGCCAACGTCCTGACTTTC
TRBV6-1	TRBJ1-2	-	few	CASSDRINYGYTF	TGTGCCAGCAGCGACAGGATTAACTATGGCTACACCTTC
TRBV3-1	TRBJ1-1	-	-	CASRRDTNTEAFF	TGTGCCAGCAGGCGGGACACCAACACTGAAGCTTTCTTT
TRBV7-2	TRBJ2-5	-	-	CASSLGGEAQYF	TGTGCCAGCAGCTTAGGAGGAGAGGCCCAGTACTTC
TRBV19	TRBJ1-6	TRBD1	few	CASNTGGYNSPLHF	TGTGCCAGTAATACAGGGGGTTATAATTCACCCCTCCACTTT